The rows below give T cell receptor beta chains drawn from one sample of a study of shared clonotypes between healthy human individuals. The repertoire was sequenced with immunoSEQ multiplex PCR; TCRdb's copy has only in-frame clones and lacks some. This table has approximately 1.5 million clones, 98% appearing once. Input material: naive CD4+ T cells sorted from blood. The receptors come from a man under 40 in good health. The CDR3 runs from the conserved cysteine through the conserved F or W. D genes are given only for firm matches. A clone size is listed for some rows: how often the clone was seen (once, few, many), or a class if it is expanded.

DNA	CDR3	V	size	J	D
TGTGCCAGCTCACCATACAGGGATCAGCCCCAGCATTTT	CASSPYRDQPQHF	TRBV18	NA	TRBJ1-5	NA
TGTGCCAGCAGTTACTCAGGGCCGAGGGATGCGGAAAAACTGTTTTTT	CASSYSGPRDAEKLFF	TRBV6-5	NA	TRBJ1-4	NA
TGTGCCAGCAATACCAGGTTTGATGGCTACACCTTC	CASNTRFDGYTF	TRBV28	NA	TRBJ1-2	NA
TGTGCCAGCAGCCAGCGATCCTACTCTGGAAACACCATATATTTT	CASSQRSYSGNTIYF	TRBV11-2	once	TRBJ1-3	NA
TGCAGCGCTAGGGACAACTACGAGCAGTACTTC	CSARDNYEQYF	TRBV29-1	NA	TRBJ2-7	NA
TGTGCCAGCAGTTCACCGGGACAGGGTTTATACGAGCAGTACTTC	CASSSPGQGLYEQYF	TRBV27	once	TRBJ2-7	TRBD1
TGTGCCAGCAGGGGAGGGGCGATAGCCAAAAACATTCAGTACTTC	CASRGGAIAKNIQYF	TRBV6-5	NA	TRBJ2-4	TRBD2
TGTGCCAGCTCACCTTCTCGGGAGATCCATTATGGCTACACCTTC	CASSPSREIHYGYTF	TRBV18	NA	TRBJ1-2	NA
TGTGCCTGGTCTACTACAGGGGCAACTAATGAAAAACTGTTTTTT	CAWSTTGATNEKLFF	TRBV30	NA	TRBJ1-4	TRBD1
TGTGCCAGCAGTTCATTTACTAGCGGAGTTTACGAGCAGTACTTC	CASSSFTSGVYEQYF	TRBV6-6	NA	TRBJ2-7	TRBD2
TGTGCCAGCAGTGGAGACAGGGGCCGAGGGGAGACCCAGTACTTC	CASSGDRGRGETQYF	TRBV6-1	NA	TRBJ2-5	TRBD1
TGTGCCAGCAGTTACTCAAGGTACGAGCAGTACTTC	CASSYSRYEQYF	TRBV6-6	NA	TRBJ2-7	NA
TGTGCCACCAGCAGAGACCCTGGGACAGGGGGCGAACGGCCCCAGCATTTT	CATSRDPGTGGERPQHF	TRBV15	once	TRBJ1-5	TRBD1
TGCGCCAGCAGCCAAGACCCGGGGATGGCCTCCTACGAGCAGTACTTC	CASSQDPGMASYEQYF	TRBV4-3	NA	TRBJ2-7	NA
TGTGCCAGCCCCCGGACAGGGGTTACAGATACGCAGTATTTT	CASPRTGVTDTQYF	TRBV18	NA	TRBJ2-3	TRBD1
TGTGCCAGCAGTGAAATCCAGGGAGGGGCCAACTATGGCTACACCTTC	CASSEIQGGANYGYTF	TRBV2	NA	TRBJ1-2	NA
TGTGCCAGCTCATCCTCGGACAGCAGCCAAGAGACCCAGTACTTC	CASSSSDSSQETQYF	TRBV18	NA	TRBJ2-5	NA
TGTGCCAGCAGCCCCACAGGGAAATGGCAGCCCCAGCATTTT	CASSPTGKWQPQHF	TRBV4-2	NA	TRBJ1-5	NA
TGTGCCAGCAGTCAACGAGAGGGGCATACGCAGTATTTT	CASSQREGHTQYF	TRBV27	NA	TRBJ2-3	NA
TGTGCCTGGAGTGTACGGTCTTTAACCGGGGAGCTGTTTTTT	CAWSVRSLTGELFF	TRBV30	NA	TRBJ2-2	NA
TGTGCCAGCTCGCAAAACCAGGGACTAGCGGGAGGGAGGAACTACGAGCAGTACTTC	CASSQNQGLAGGRNYEQYF	TRBV18	NA	TRBJ2-7	TRBD2
TGTGCCAGCAGACTTACAGGAGTCTATGGCTACACCTTC	CASRLTGVYGYTF	TRBV28	NA	TRBJ1-2	NA
TGTGCCAGCAGGAGCGGAGTCTTGAAAAACATTCAGTACTTC	CASRSGVLKNIQYF	TRBV6-5	NA	TRBJ2-4	NA
TGTGCCAGTAGTATCAGGGGTGACCCCTCCTACGAGCAGTACTTC	CASSIRGDPSYEQYF	TRBV19	NA	TRBJ2-7	NA